This TCR beta chain was found in a study of identical twins. Findings and caveats of the study: Among monozygotic twins, out-of-frame TCR alpha sharing exceeded what models predicted. Cord blood beta clonotypes that were abundant carried fewer insertions, and memory repertoires showed no such trend.

Germline-derived CDR1 and CDR2 are LGHNT and FRNRAP. The CDR3 spans 17 residues. V gave up 0 bases and J gave up 4 bases; unmatched junction bases: 6. TCRdb re-derived calls from the 5' RACE reads in MiXCR, one entry per CDR3 protein. The sample records around 370,000 distinct CDR3 sequences, approximately 8.7% being singletons. A few counts support this clonotype. No antigen is known for it. The chain joins TRBV12-5 to TRBJ1-1; 12 bases match TRBD1. This TCR was recovered from a woman between 45 and 60 years old in good health. Material: naive T cells sorted from blood. The CDR3 DNA reads as TGTGCTAGTGGTTTGGTACTGGGGACAGGGGGCCGCACTGAAGCTTTCTTT. It is translated as CASGLVLGTGGRTEAFF.